The sequence of this T cell receptor beta chain was determined in a study of identical twins. Study-level points and caveats: The more abundant beta clonotypes in cord blood had fewer insertions, and memory repertoires did not show this. There was an excess of low generation probability in the out-of-frame alpha sequences that twins shared.

cDNA molecules carried unique molecular identifiers, and template switching added a universal primer site. One entry per CDR3 protein, called by TCRdb with MiXCR from the 5' RACE reads. This sample has about 160,000 distinct CDR3 sequences, with roughly 3.3% found just once. The V end was cut by 8 bases, the J end by 2 bases, with 13 bases between. The CDR3 covers 13 residues. This clonotype came up many times. Its cognate antigen is unknown. The donor group consisted entirely of healthy Caucasians. The rearrangement links TRBV12-3 or TRBV12-4 to TRBJ2-7; unclear D gene. The clonotype was recovered from a man aged 18 to 29 in good health. Sequenced sample: memory T cells sorted from blood. CDR3 in amino acids: CASGETLTYEQYF. In DNA, the CDR3 is TGTGCCAGCGGAGAAACCCTCACCTACGAGCAGTACTTC.